The rows below give T cell receptor beta chains drawn from one sample of a study of blood T cells in healthy people across ages. One entry per CDR3 protein, called by TCRdb with MiXCR from the 5' RACE reads. The table records 600,000 to 850,000 distinct CDR3 sequences, approximately 39% of them present only once. Sequenced input: blood. The receptors shown here come from a woman aged 60 to 75 in good health. Both conserved end residues are part of each CDR3. The D gene is left open where the match is weak. Part of the rows lack a size; the others show once, few, many or a class for expanded clones.

J gene,V gene,clone size,CDR3 length,D gene,CDR3 DNA,CDR3 protein
TRBJ2-1,TRBV7-3,-,15,-,TGTGCCAACAGCCCTATAGAGGGATCCTACAATGAGCAGTTCTTC,CANSPIEGSYNEQFF
TRBJ2-5,TRBV7-2,-,15,TRBD2,TGTGCCAGCACCCGAACAGCGGGGGGGCGGGATGAGCAGTACTTC,CASTRTAGGRDEQYF
TRBJ2-3,TRBV12-3/TRBV12-4,many,15,TRBD1,TGTGCCAGCATCAGACGGGACAGGGGCACAGATACGCAGTATTTT,CASIRRDRGTDTQYF
TRBJ2-7,TRBV12-3/TRBV12-4,few,17,TRBD2,TGTGCCAGCAGTTTCCTTGGGACTAGCGGGGGAAACTACGAGCAGTACTTC,CASSFLGTSGGNYEQYF
TRBJ2-7,TRBV4-2,many,12,-,TGTGCCAGCAGCAATGAACGCTACGAGCAGTACTTC,CASSNERYEQYF
TRBJ2-2,TRBV7-2,few,16,TRBD2,TGTGCCAGCAGCTTAAACGGGGGGACCCTCAGCGGGGAGCTGTTTTTT,CASSLNGGTLSGELFF
TRBJ2-5,TRBV5-4,-,14,-,TGTGCCAGCAGCTTGGGACAAGCACAAGAGACCCAGTACTTC,CASSLGQAQETQYF
TRBJ1-2,TRBV13,few,15,TRBD1,TGTGCCAGCAGCTTGAGGTCACAGGGGAACTATGGCTACACCTTC,CASSLRSQGNYGYTF
TRBJ2-4,TRBV13,-,16,TRBD2,TGTGCCAGCAGCAATAGCGGGGGGTTAGCCAAAAACATTCAGTACTTC,CASSNSGGLAKNIQYF
TRBJ1-5,TRBV20-1,few,13,-,TGCAGTGCTAGCCGAGGAGGGAATCAGCCCCAGCATTTT,CSASRGGNQPQHF
TRBJ2-7,TRBV5-6,few,13,TRBD1,TGTGCCAGCCGTCGGACAGGGACACACGAGCAGTACTTC,CASRRTGTHEQYF
TRBJ2-3,TRBV5-1,few,14,-,TGCGCCAGCAGCTTGGGGTCCCTGGGTGATACGCAGTATTTT,CASSLGSLGDTQYF
TRBJ1-4,TRBV6-5,-,14,TRBD1,TGTGCCAGCAGTTACTCGGGACAGGCTGAAAAACTGTTTTTT,CASSYSGQAEKLFF
TRBJ2-4,TRBV5-1,few,15,-,TGCGCCATCAGCTCCGACCGGGCGCGAGGAAACATTCAGTACTTC,CAISSDRARGNIQYF
TRBJ1-1,TRBV6-6,-,15,TRBD1,TGTGCCAGCAGTGGCGGACAGGAGATGAACACTGAAGCTTTCTTT,CASSGGQEMNTEAFF
TRBJ2-6,TRBV12-3/TRBV12-4,many,15,-,TGTGCCAGCACCCTCCGGGACTCTGGGGCCAACGTCCTGACTTTC,CASTLRDSGANVLTF
TRBJ2-7,TRBV7-2,-,15,TRBD1,TGTGCCAGCAGCTTATGGGACAGGGGAAGATACGAGCAGTACTTC,CASSLWDRGRYEQYF
TRBJ2-5,TRBV11-2,-,13,-,TGTGCCAGCAGCTTAGGATCCAGAAATGAGCAGTACTTC,CASSLGSRNEQYF
TRBJ2-7,TRBV15,few,13,-,TGTGCCACCAGCAGGGACCTTATGTACGAGCAGTACTTC,CATSRDLMYEQYF
TRBJ2-1,TRBV5-1,-,14,TRBD2,TGCGCCAGCCAAGCGGGGGGGCCCCGATATGAGCAGTTCTTC,CASQAGGPRYEQFF
TRBJ1-2,TRBV20-1,once,13,-,TGCAGTGCTTCCACCCTCAGGGGTCGTGGCTACACCTTC,CSASTLRGRGYTF
TRBJ2-3,TRBV11-3,many,15,TRBD1,TGTGCCAGCAGCCCCGGGACAGGGAGCACAGATACGCAGTATTTT,CASSPGTGSTDTQYF
TRBJ2-1,TRBV29-1,many,8,-,TGCAGCGTTGATGAGCAGTTCTTC,CSVDEQFF
TRBJ2-5,TRBV6-6,-,17,TRBD2,TGTGCCAGCAGTTACTCGGCTAGTAGCGGGAGGGTCGAGACCCAGTACTTC,CASSYSASSGRVETQYF
TRBJ2-7,TRBV3-1,many,15,TRBD2,TGTGCCAGCAGCGGGAGCGGGACCCAGACCTACGAGCAGTACTTC,CASSGSGTQTYEQYF
TRBJ1-1,TRBV12-3/TRBV12-4,few,16,-,TGTGCCAGCATCCCGGGACAACTAGGGGGGAACACTGAAGCTTTCTTT,CASIPGQLGGNTEAFF
TRBJ2-3,TRBV5-1,-,14,TRBD1,TGCGCCAGCAGCAGGACAGGGCCCACAGATACGCAGTATTTT,CASSRTGPTDTQYF
TRBJ2-7,TRBV20-1,-,16,-,TGCAGTGCTAGAGTTCCCGGCAGGGGGGAATCCTGCGAGCAGTACTTC,CSARVPGRGESCEQYF
TRBJ1-5,TRBV20-1,few,15,TRBD1,TGCAGTGCTAGAGTTAGGACAGGACCCAATCAGCCCCAGCATTTT,CSARVRTGPNQPQHF
TRBJ1-1,TRBV7-9,-,17,TRBD1,TGTGCCAGCAGCTGGCAGGGGACAGTTCCAATGAACACTGAAGCTTTCTTT,CASSWQGTVPMNTEAFF
TRBJ1-5,TRBV20-1,-,15,-,TGCAGTGCTAGATTGGGGGCGGTGAGCAATCAGCCCCAGCATTTT,CSARLGAVSNQPQHF